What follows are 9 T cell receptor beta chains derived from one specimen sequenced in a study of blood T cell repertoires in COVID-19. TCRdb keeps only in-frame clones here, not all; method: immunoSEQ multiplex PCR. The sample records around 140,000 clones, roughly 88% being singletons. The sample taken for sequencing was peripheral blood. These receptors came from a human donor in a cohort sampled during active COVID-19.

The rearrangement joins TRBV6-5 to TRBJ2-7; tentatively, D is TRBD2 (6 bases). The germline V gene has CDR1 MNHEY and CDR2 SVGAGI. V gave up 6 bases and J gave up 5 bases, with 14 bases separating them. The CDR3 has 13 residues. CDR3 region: CASRLTSLHEQYF. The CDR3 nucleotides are TGTGCCAGCAGACTGACTAGTCTCCACGAGCAGTACTTC.

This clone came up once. The CDR3 DNA reads TGTGCCACCAGCAGGGGGAGACAGGGATCAGATCACACTGAAGCTTTCTTT. Translating gives CATSRGRQGSDHTEAFF. The chain is built from TRBV15 and TRBJ1-1, with 7 positions matching TRBD1. Germline V gene data show CDR1 as LNHNV and CDR2 as YYDKDF (reference sequence). V lost 3 bases to trimming and J lost 3 bases; unmatched junction nucleotides: 13. There are 17 residues in the CDR3.

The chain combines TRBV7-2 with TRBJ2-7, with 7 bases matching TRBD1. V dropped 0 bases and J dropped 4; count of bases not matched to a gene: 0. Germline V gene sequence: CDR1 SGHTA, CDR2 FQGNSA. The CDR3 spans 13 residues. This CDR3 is CASSLATGYEQYF. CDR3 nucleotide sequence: TGTGCCAGCAGCTTAGCGACAGGGTACGAGCAGTACTTC.

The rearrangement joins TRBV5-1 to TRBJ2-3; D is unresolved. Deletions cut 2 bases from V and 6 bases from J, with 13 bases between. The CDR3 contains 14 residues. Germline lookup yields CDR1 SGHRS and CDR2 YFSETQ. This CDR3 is CASSFGAIRDTQYF. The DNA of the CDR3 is TGCGCCAGCAGCTTCGGTGCTATCCGGGATACGCAGTATTTT.

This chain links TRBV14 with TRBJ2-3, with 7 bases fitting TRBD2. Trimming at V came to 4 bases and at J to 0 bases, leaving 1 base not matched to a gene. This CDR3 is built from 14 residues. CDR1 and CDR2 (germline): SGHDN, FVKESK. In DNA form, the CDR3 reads TGTGCCAGCAGCCCAGCGGGGAGCACAGATACGCAGTATTTT. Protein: CASSPAGSTDTQYF.

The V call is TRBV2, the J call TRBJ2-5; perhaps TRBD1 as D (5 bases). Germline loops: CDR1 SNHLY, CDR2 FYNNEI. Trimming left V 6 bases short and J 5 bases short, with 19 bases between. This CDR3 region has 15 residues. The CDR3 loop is CASSARPEGAETQYF. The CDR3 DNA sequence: TGTGCCAGCAGCGCCCGCCCGGAAGGGGCTGAGACCCAGTACTTC.

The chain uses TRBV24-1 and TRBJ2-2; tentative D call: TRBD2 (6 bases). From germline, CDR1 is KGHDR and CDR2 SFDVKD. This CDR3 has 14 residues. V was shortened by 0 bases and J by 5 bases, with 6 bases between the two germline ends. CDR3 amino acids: CATSDLGGTGELFF. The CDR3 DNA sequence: TGTGCCACCAGTGATTTGGGGGGGACCGGGGAGCTGTTTTTT.

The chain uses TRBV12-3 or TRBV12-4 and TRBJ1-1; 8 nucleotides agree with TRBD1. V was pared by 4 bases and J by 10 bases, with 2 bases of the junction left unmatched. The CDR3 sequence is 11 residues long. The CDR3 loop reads CASSYDRGAFF. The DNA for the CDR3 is TGTGCCAGCAGTTACGACAGGGGAGCTTTCTTT.

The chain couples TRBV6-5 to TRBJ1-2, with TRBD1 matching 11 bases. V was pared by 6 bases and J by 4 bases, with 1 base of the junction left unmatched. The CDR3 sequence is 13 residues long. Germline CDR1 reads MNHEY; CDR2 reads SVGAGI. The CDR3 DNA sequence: TGTGCCAGCAGGGGGACAGGGGGCTATGGCTACACCTTC. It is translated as CASRGTGGYGYTF.